This entry lists 10 T cell receptor beta chains sequenced from one sample in a study of Graves' ophthalmopathy and Graves' hyperthyroidism. Amplification of TCR beta CDR3 regions used RNA transcripts. HTBI primers served in a first-round RT-PCR, which a second-round multiplex PCR followed. TCRdb called the multiplex PCR reads again in MiXCR, with one record for every CDR3 protein. Of some 380,000 distinct CDR3 sequences in the sample, approximately 15% are singletons; the top ten hold 5.5% to 7%. The specimen was peripheral blood. These receptors originate from a woman in her late teens or twenties with stable Graves' hyperthyroidism.

The gene calls are TRBV25-1 and TRBJ1-5, with D unresolved. V was clipped by 5 bases and J by 2 bases, with 10 bases between them. This CDR3 is 14 amino acids long. The germline V gene has CDR1 MGHDK and CDR2 SYGVNS. CDR3 in DNA: TGTGCCAGCAGTCCCCGCGCCGGCAATCAGCCCCAGCATTTT. Protein: CASSPRAGNQPQHF.

This clonotype was observed many times. The gene calls are TRBV3-1 and TRBJ1-2; 7 bases match TRBD1. Trimming cost V 0 bases and J 13 bases; bases outside gene matches: 11. The CDR3 consists of 14 residues. CDR1 and CDR2 (germline): LGHDT, YNNKEL (reference sequence). CDR3 DNA sequence: TGTGCCAGCAGCCAAGATCCTAGAGGACAGGATCCCACCTTC. Its translation: CASSQDPRGQDPTF.

This clonotype was observed a handful of times. The chain uses TRBV29-1 and TRBJ1-1, with unresolved D. Germline V lookup: CDR1 SQVTM, CDR2 ANQGSEA. Trimming removed 4 bases at V and 1 base at J, with 13 bases between. The CDR3 runs to 14 residues. CDR3 amino acids: CSVGRRPSNTEAFF. The CDR3 DNA follows: TGCAGCGTTGGGCGCCGACCGTCGAACACTGAAGCTTTCTTT.

A few counts support this clonotype. CDR3 sequence reads: CASSEVGPSYEQYF. DNA of the CDR3: TGTGCCAGCAGTGAAGTGGGACCGAGCTACGAGCAGTACTTC. This chain connects TRBV2 to TRBJ2-7; the D gene could be TRBD1 or TRBD2 (5 bases each). V was trimmed by 1 base and J by 3 bases, leaving 10 bases between them. CDR1 and CDR2 (germline): SNHLY, FYNNEI. This CDR3 contains 14 residues.

This clonotype has ten or more counts. The chain couples TRBV11-2 to TRBJ1-2; D is ambiguous. CDR1 is SGHAT, CDR2 FQNNGV, per germline. The CDR3 is made up of 14 amino acids. Trimming left V 1 base short and J 4 bases short, with 10 bases between. The CDR3 region has the DNA TGTGCCAGCAGCTTAGGCGGATCTTTCTATGGCTACACCTTC. It is translated as CASSLGGSFYGYTF.

This clonotype was found many times. The J gene is TRBJ1-5, the V gene TRBV27; the D gene is possibly TRBD1 (6 bases). V was clipped by 5 bases and J by 4 bases, with 15 bases between them. Germline CDR1 is MNHEY and CDR2 is SMNVEV (reference sequence). The CDR3 sequence is 15 residues long. CDR3 loop: CASSSVDRQNQPQHF. CDR3 nucleotides: TGTGCCAGCAGTAGCGTTGACAGGCAAAATCAGCCCCAGCATTTT.

This clonotype was seen ten or more times. The V call is TRBV6-5, the J call TRBJ1-5; possible D gene TRBD1, 5 bases. CDR3 length equals 14 residues. With 6 bases removed from V and 6 bases from J, the gap between germline ends came to 15 bases. Per germline, CDR1 MNHEY and CDR2 SVGAGI. CDR3 loop: CASSNGRGSQPQHF. The CDR3 coding sequence is TGTGCCAGCAGCAACGGTAGGGGTAGTCAGCCCCAGCATTTT.

Ten or more counts support this clonotype. CDR3 bases: TGTGCCAGCAGTCTCCGGAAACCATACGAGCAGTACTTC. Translation gives CASSLRKPYEQYF. The chain links TRBV12-3 or TRBV12-4 to TRBJ2-7; D remains ambiguous. The CDR3 has 13 residues. V lost 5 bases to trimming and J lost 4 bases, with 12 bases between them.

The V and J genes are TRBV15 and TRBJ2-5; D may be TRBD1 (5 bases). The germline V gene encodes CDR1 LNHNV and CDR2 YYDKDF (reference sequence). V dropped 5 bases and J dropped 0 bases, with 13 bases sitting between them. CDR3 length: 15 amino acids. CDR3 residues: CATSDFQGNQETQYF. In nucleotides, the CDR3 is TGTGCCACCAGCGATTTCCAGGGTAACCAAGAGACCCAGTACTTC.

This clonotype was seen many times. The chain recombines TRBV6-2 or TRBV6-3 with TRBJ2-7; TRBD2 might be the D (6 bases). The length of the CDR3 is 13 residues. V was pared by 5 bases and J by 6 bases, with 14 bases between. The germline CDR1 and CDR2 sequences are MNHEY and SVGEGT. CDR3 bases: TGTGCCAGCAGTAGGGACTTTCCAGGCGAGCAGTACTTC. It codes for CASSRDFPGEQYF.